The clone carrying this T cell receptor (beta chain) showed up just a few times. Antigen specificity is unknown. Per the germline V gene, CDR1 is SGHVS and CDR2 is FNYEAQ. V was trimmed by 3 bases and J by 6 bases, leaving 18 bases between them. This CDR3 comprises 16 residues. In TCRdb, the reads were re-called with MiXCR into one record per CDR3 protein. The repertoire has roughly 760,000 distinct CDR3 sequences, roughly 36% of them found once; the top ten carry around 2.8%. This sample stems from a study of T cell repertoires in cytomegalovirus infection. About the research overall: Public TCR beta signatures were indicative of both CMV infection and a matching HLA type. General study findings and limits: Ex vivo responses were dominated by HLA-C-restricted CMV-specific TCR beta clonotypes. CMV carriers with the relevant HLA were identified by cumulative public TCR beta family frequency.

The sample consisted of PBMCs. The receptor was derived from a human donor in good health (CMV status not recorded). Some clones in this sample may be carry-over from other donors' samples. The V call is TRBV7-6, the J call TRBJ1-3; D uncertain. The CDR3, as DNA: TGTGCCAGCAGCTTGGATCCCATGGCGCCTAAAAACACCATATATTTT. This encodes CASSLDPMAPKNTIYF.